This paragraph reports one T cell receptor (beta chain). The antigen is not known. Regarding time point: approximately ten-day in vitro stimulation with candidate neoantigen peptide 4. These data originate in a study of PD-1 blockade in mismatch repair-deficient tumors. Only in-frame clones appear in the TCRdb table, and some are missing; sequencing was by immunoSEQ multiplex PCR. The sample records approximately 13,000 clones, around 84% being singletons. This receptor was obtained from an adult with mismatch repair-deficient cancer. Sequencing used cells cultured in vitro, obtained from a patient treated with pembrolizumab.

CDR3 protein: CSVEEARGFKAFF. CDR3 bases: TGCAGCGTTGAAGAGGCCAGGGGGTTTAAAGCTTTCTTT. V usage is TRBV29-1 and J usage is TRBJ1-1; 7 nucleotides match TRBD1. The CDR3 totals 13 residues. The trim removed 0 bases at V and 9 bases at J, leaving 7 bases unmatched. CDR1 and CDR2 from the germline V gene are SQVTM and ANQGSEA.